Included here is one TCR beta chain sequence, with context. The CDR3 contains 16 residues. Germline loops: CDR1 SEHNR, CDR2 FQNEAQ (reference sequence). V lost 7 bases, J lost 0 bases, and 8 bases stayed unmatched. Clones were read by immunoSEQ multiplex PCR, and TCRdb kept only the in-frame ones, dropping some. This table has approximately 330,000 clones, about 90% appearing once. The source of the sample is a study of blood T cell repertoires in COVID-19. The sample consisted of peripheral blood. The chain combines TRBV7-9 with TRBJ2-3, with 9 bases that match TRBD2. The source of this sequence is a woman between 35 and 50 years old with COVID-19, enrolled during active disease. In DNA form, the CDR3 reads TGTGCCAGCACCAGCGGGAGGTTATCTAGCACAGATACGCAGTATTTT. Encoded protein: CASTSGRLSSTDTQYF.